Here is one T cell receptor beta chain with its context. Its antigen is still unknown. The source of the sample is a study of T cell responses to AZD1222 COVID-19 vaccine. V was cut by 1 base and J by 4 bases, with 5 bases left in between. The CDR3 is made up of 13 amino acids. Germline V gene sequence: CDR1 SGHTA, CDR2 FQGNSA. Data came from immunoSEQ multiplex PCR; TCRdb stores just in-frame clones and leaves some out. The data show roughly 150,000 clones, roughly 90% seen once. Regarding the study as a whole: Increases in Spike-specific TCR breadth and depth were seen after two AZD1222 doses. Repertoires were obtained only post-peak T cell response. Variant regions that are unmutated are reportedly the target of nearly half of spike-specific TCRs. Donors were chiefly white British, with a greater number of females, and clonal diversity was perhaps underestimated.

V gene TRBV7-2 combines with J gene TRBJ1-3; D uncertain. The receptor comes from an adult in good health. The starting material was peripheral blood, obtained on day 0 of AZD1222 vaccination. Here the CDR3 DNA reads TGTGCCAGCAGCTTAGACGCAGGAAACACCATATATTTT. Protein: CASSLDAGNTIYF.